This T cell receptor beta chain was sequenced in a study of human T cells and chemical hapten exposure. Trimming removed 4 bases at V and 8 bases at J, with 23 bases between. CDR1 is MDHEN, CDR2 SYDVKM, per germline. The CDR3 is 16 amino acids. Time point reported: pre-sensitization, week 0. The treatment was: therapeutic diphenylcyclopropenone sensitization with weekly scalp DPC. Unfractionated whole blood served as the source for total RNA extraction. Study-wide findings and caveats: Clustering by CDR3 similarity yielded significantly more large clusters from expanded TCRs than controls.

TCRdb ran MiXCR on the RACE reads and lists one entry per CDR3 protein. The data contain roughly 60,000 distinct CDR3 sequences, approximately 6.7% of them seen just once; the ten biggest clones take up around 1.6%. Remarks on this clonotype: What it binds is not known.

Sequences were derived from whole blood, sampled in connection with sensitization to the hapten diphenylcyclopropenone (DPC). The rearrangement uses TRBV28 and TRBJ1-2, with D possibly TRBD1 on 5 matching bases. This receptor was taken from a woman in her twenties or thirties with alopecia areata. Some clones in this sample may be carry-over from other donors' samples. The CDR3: CASSSQKPTRGSGYTF. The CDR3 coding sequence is TGTGCCAGCAGTTCGCAAAAGCCAACTCGGGGGTCAGGCTACACCTTC.